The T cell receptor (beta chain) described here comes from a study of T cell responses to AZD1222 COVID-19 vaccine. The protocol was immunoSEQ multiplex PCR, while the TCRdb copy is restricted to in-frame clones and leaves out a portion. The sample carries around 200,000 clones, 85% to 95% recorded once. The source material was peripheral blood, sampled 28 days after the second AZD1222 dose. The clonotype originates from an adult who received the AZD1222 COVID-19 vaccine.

This CDR3 reads CASSRDGLATQYF. In nucleotides, the CDR3 is TGCGCCAGCAGCCGAGACGGGTTGGCTACGCAGTATTTT. The rearrangement joins TRBV4-1 to TRBJ2-3; D gene unclear. CDR3 length: 13 residues. Per the germline V gene, CDR1 is MGHRA and CDR2 is YSYEKL. Trimming took off 4 bases at V and 8 bases at J, with 13 bases between the two ends.